Listed here are 18 T cell receptor beta chains from one sample, sequenced in a study of blood T cell repertoires in COVID-19. TCRdb keeps only in-frame clones here, not all; method: immunoSEQ multiplex PCR. Counted here are hundreds of thousands of clones, roughly 89% occurring once; the ten biggest clones make up roughly 3.7%. Sequencing used PBMCs or T cells enriched from blood (not recorded which). Receptor source: a woman in her 30s who had recovered from COVID-19.

The rearrangement links TRBV27 to TRBJ2-2, with 8 bases matching TRBD1. Germline values: CDR1 MNHEY, CDR2 SMNVEV (reference sequence). This CDR3 region has 16 residues. Trimming took 5 bases from V and 1 from J; bases not matched to a gene: 6. CDR3: CASSLAGTGNTGELFF. The CDR3, as DNA: TGTGCCAGCAGTCTTGCCGGGACAGGGAACACCGGGGAGCTGTTTTTT.

This clone was found many times. The chain has TRBV28 and TRBJ2-7; a weak D match, TRBD2 (6 bases). The CDR3 totals 12 residues. The V end was cut by 5 bases, the J end by 12 bases, with 17 bases between. Germline values: CDR1 MDHEN, CDR2 SYDVKM. CDR3 protein: CASSQQGGLGYF. CDR3 nucleotide sequence: TGTGCCAGCAGTCAACAAGGAGGGCTGGGGTACTTC.

The V call is TRBV19, the J call TRBJ1-6; 9 nucleotides agree with TRBD1. Looked up from germline, CDR1 is LNHDA and CDR2 is SQIVND (reference sequence). This CDR3 comprises 15 residues. V shed 5 bases, J shed 7 bases, and the junction held 6 bases outside the gene matches. The CDR3 sequence is CASSANRGRNSPLHF. The CDR3 bases are TGTGCCAGTAGTGCAAACAGGGGGCGAAATTCACCCCTCCACTTT.

Worth noting for this clone: A much larger clone differs from this one at a single base, so this may be a read error. The J gene is TRBJ1-1, the V gene TRBV11-2, with D maybe TRBD1 (5 bases). Germline assignment: CDR1 SGHAT and CDR2 FQNNGV. The CDR3 consists of 11 residues. Trimming pared 4 bases from V and 7 bases from J, leaving 7 bases between. The CDR3 spells CASSSTVEAFF. CDR3 nucleotides: TGTGCCAGCAGCTCGACAGTTGAAGCTTTCTTT.

The rearrangement links TRBV7-9 to TRBJ2-3; TRBD2 aligns across 8 bases. The CDR3 consists of 17 residues. CDR1 and CDR2 (germline): SEHNR, FQNEAQ (reference sequence). V gave up 1 base and J gave up 0 bases; unmatched junction bases: 6. This CDR3 is CASSLGASGPSTDTQYF. CDR3 coding DNA: TGTGCCAGCAGCTTAGGGGCTAGCGGGCCTAGCACAGATACGCAGTATTTT.

The V and J genes are TRBV5-4 and TRBJ2-5, with 12 positions matching TRBD1. CDR1 and CDR2 from the germline V gene are SGHNT and YYREEE (reference sequence). This CDR3 comprises 16 residues. V lost 4 bases to trimming and J lost 3 bases; unmatched junction nucleotides: 7. CDR3 region: CASSQPGTGGEETQYF. CDR3 bases: TGTGCCAGCAGCCAACCCGGGACAGGGGGCGAAGAGACCCAGTACTTC.

The chain couples TRBV29-1 to TRBJ1-1; no reliable D call. Per the germline V gene, CDR1 is SQVTM and CDR2 is ANQGSEA. The germline V and J ends were trimmed by 1 base and 4 bases, with 7 bases remaining between them. The CDR3 runs 12 residues. The CDR3 here is CSVEGRVTEAFF. In DNA form, the CDR3 reads TGCAGCGTTGAAGGGCGGGTCACTGAAGCTTTCTTT.

The gene calls are TRBV7-9 and TRBJ1-2; D remains unclear. This CDR3 is built from 15 residues. The ends were cut back, 1 base at V and 3 bases at J, with 12 bases in the middle. Germline-derived CDR1 and CDR2 are SEHNR and FQNEAQ (reference sequence). CDR3 DNA sequence: TGTGCCAGCAGCTTAGGGTCGCAGGCAGACTATGGCTACACCTTC. Translated, it gives CASSLGSQADYGYTF.

The chain carries TRBV27 and TRBJ2-1, with D maybe TRBD1 (5 bases). V lost 4 bases to trimming and J lost 6 bases, with 16 bases between them. The CDR3 totals 15 residues. CDR1 and CDR2 (germline): MNHEY, SMNVEV (reference sequence). In DNA form, the CDR3 reads TGTGCCAGCAGTTCTCCTCCTAGGGGAAGCAATGAGCAGTTCTTC. It specifies CASSSPPRGSNEQFF.

V usage is TRBV20-1 and J usage is TRBJ1-1; D remains ambiguous. Looked up from germline, CDR1 is DFQATT and CDR2 is SNEGSKA (reference sequence). V was trimmed by 3 bases and J by 0 bases, leaving 5 bases between them. The length of the CDR3 is 12 residues. The CDR3 protein is CSASRVNTEAFF. For the CDR3, the DNA is TGCAGTGCTAGTAGAGTGAACACTGAAGCTTTCTTT.

CDR3 sequence (DNA): TGTGCCAGCAGTTACTCGTTGGGGCGGGGAGAGACCCAGTACTTC. It yields the protein CASSYSLGRGETQYF. V and J are TRBV6-5 and TRBJ2-5, with D perhaps matching TRBD2 (6 bases). The CDR3 loop spans 15 amino acids. Germline CDR1 reads MNHEY; CDR2 reads SVGAGI. V was clipped by 0 bases and J by 4 bases, with 12 bases between them.

The V gene is TRBV9, the J gene TRBJ1-3; the match to TRBD1 covers 8 bases. Germline CDR1 and CDR2: SGDLS and YYNGEE. Trimming removed 3 bases from V and 0 bases from J; junction bases left unmatched: 8. There are 17 residues in the CDR3. The CDR3 nucleotides read TGTGCCAGCAGCGCGAGGGGGGACAGGATCTCTGGAAACACCATATATTTT. Its translation: CASSARGDRISGNTIYF.

The rearrangement uses TRBV27 and TRBJ1-1, with D possibly matching TRBD1 (5 bases). The germline V gene encodes CDR1 MNHEY and CDR2 SMNVEV (reference sequence). The germline V and J ends were trimmed by 2 bases and 1 base, with 8 bases remaining between them. This CDR3 is 14 amino acids long. The CDR3 sequence is CASSLVGGNTEAFF. CDR3 bases: TGTGCCAGCAGTTTAGTGGGGGGGAACACTGAAGCTTTCTTT.

The chain carries TRBV27 and TRBJ2-1, with 7 nucleotides matching TRBD1. The CDR3 covers 14 residues. The germline CDR1 and CDR2 sequences are MNHEY and SMNVEV (reference sequence). With 7 bases clipped from V and 4 bases from J, the junction kept 7 bases outside the gene matches. The CDR3 loop reads CASMRDRTYNEQFF. In DNA form, the CDR3 reads TGTGCCAGCATGAGGGACAGAACTTACAATGAGCAGTTCTTC.

This chain links TRBV29-1 with TRBJ1-1; D is undetermined. The germline CDR1 and CDR2 sequences are SQVTM and ANQGSEA. Trimming pared 6 bases from V and 1 base from J, leaving 12 bases between. The CDR3 covers 13 residues. In nucleotides, the CDR3 is TGCAGCGTCCCAGGACTAGGGAACACTGAAGCTTTCTTT. Residues: CSVPGLGNTEAFF.

This sequence joins TRBV5-8 and TRBJ2-3, with 12 bases identical to TRBD2. The CDR3 extends over 16 amino acids. Losses at the gene ends were 6 bases for V and 0 bases for J; bases not matched to a gene: 5. Germline values: CDR1 SGHTS, CDR2 YDEGEE. DNA of the CDR3: TGTGCCAGCACCCACGGGACTAGCGGGAGCACAGATACGCAGTATTTT. It yields the protein CASTHGTSGSTDTQYF.

The chain is built from TRBV2 and TRBJ1-6; TRBD1 matches 7 bases. This CDR3 contains 14 residues. J gave up 10 bases and V 4 bases, and 7 bases lay outside the gene matches. Germline CDR1 reads SNHLY; CDR2 reads FYNNEI. In nucleotides, the CDR3 is TGTGCCAGCAGTGGCAGGGGGATACAATCACCCCTCCACTTT. Translating it yields CASSGRGIQSPLHF. Full variable domain (rest looked up from reference TRBV2 and TRBJ1-6): EPEVTQTPSHQVTQMGQEVILRCVPISNHLYFYWYRQILGQKVEFLVSFYNNEISEKSEIFDDQFSVERPDGSNFTLKIRSTKLEDSAMYFCASSGRGIQSPLHFGNGTRLTVT.

This chain joins TRBV7-9 and TRBJ2-7, with D tentatively TRBD2 (6 bases). The CDR3 spans 15 residues. Germline V lookup: CDR1 SEHNR, CDR2 FQNEAQ (reference sequence). Trimming shortened V by 6 bases and J by 0 bases, and 15 bases separated the two germline ends. CDR3 loop: CASSALRGRSYEQYF. Written as DNA, the CDR3 is TGTGCCAGCAGTGCTCTGCGGGGACGCTCCTACGAGCAGTACTTC.